A single sample gave rise to the 8 T cell receptor beta chains below, sequenced in a study of radiotherapy plus CTLA-4 blockade in lung cancer. Sequencing used immunoSEQ multiplex PCR; TCRdb keeps in-frame clones, though not all of them. The sample shows about 59,000 clones, 72% of them seen only once. The sample in question was peripheral blood, obtained from a patient treated with radiotherapy plus ipilimumab. The receptors were sampled from a human donor with non-small cell lung cancer whose response to radiotherapy plus ipilimumab could not be evaluated.

The genes are TRBV6-5 and TRBJ1-2; D unresolved. This CDR3 comprises 15 residues. CDR1 and CDR2 from the germline V gene are MNHEY and SVGAGI. Trimming removed 6 bases from V and 0 bases from J, with 14 bases in between. The CDR3 loop reads CASREPGTANYGYTF. CDR3 bases: TGTGCCAGCAGAGAGCCGGGAACCGCTAACTATGGCTACACCTTC.

V usage is TRBV7-9 and J usage is TRBJ2-3; 10 nucleotides agree with TRBD2. The V and J ends lost 3 bases and 7 bases, in that order; junction bases with no gene match: 10. This CDR3 spans 16 amino acids. The germline V gene has CDR1 SEHNR and CDR2 FQNEAQ (reference sequence). CDR3 sequence (DNA): TGTGCCAGCAGCTTCCCTAGCGGGAGTTCTATAAATACGCAGTATTTT. As protein: CASSFPSGSSINTQYF.

The CDR3 is CASSPWGVSNQPQHF. The CDR3 DNA follows: TGTGCCAGCAGTCCCTGGGGAGTTAGCAATCAGCCCCAGCATTTT. V is TRBV6-5 and J is TRBJ1-5, with D unresolved. CDR1 and CDR2 from the germline V gene are MNHEY and SVGAGI. This CDR3 is built from 15 residues. The V end lost 5 bases, the J end lost 0 bases, and 11 bases lay between the germline ends.

This chain connects TRBV19 to TRBJ1-5; 8 nucleotides match TRBD1. Germline trimming cut 2 bases from V and 5 bases from J; bases unmatched to any gene: 5. The CDR3 runs to 15 residues. Germline V gene data show CDR1 as LNHDA and CDR2 as SQIVND (reference sequence). CDR3 residues: CASSINAGGDQPQHF. As DNA, the CDR3 is TGTGCCAGTAGTATAAATGCAGGGGGCGATCAGCCCCAGCATTTT.

The rearrangement links TRBV6-6 to TRBJ2-5, with TRBD2 as a possible D gene (6 bases). V was pared by 10 bases and J by 5 bases, with 17 bases between. The CDR3 consists of 13 residues. Germline V gives CDR1 MNHNY, CDR2 SVGAGI (reference sequence). CDR3 amino acids: CATGRKGRETQYF. CDR3 in DNA: TGTGCCACCGGGAGAAAAGGAAGGGAGACCCAGTACTTC.

V usage is TRBV15 and J usage is TRBJ2-3; 8 positions agree with TRBD2. The CDR3 runs 16 residues. Germline trimming cut 1 base from V and 7 bases from J; bases unmatched to any gene: 10. Germline values: CDR1 LNHNV, CDR2 YYDKDF (reference sequence). CDR3 protein: CATSRAGGLAGNTQYF. The CDR3 DNA reads as TGTGCCACCAGCAGAGCGGGAGGGCTAGCGGGTAATACGCAGTATTTT.

The chain couples TRBV5-4 to TRBJ2-5; D perhaps matches TRBD1 (6 bases). The CDR3 has 14 residues. The ends were cut back, 4 bases at V and 5 bases at J, with 15 bases in the middle. Germline-derived CDR1 and CDR2 are SGHNT and YYREEE (reference sequence). The CDR3 loop reads CASSVGQSQETQYF. The CDR3 nucleotides read TGTGCCAGCAGCGTGGGACAATCTCAGGAGACCCAGTACTTC. The full variable domain, its missing parts supplied by reference TRBV5-4 and TRBJ2-5, is ETGVTQSPTHLIKTRGQQVTLRCSSQSGHNTVSWYQQALGQGPQFIFQYYREEENGRGNFPPRFSGLQFPNYSSELNVNALELDDSALYLCASSVGQSQETQYFGPGTRLLVL.

This clone was recorded only once. The chain has TRBV5-6 and TRBJ1-1; 9 bases are a match to TRBD1. Germline lookup yields CDR1 SGHDT and CDR2 YYEEEE. The CDR3 extends over 13 amino acids. V lost 4 bases, J lost 12 bases, and 10 bases stayed unmatched. The CDR3 DNA reads as TGTGCCAGCAGCGCGACCGGGACAGGGAAAACTTTCTTT. Encoded protein: CASSATGTGKTFF.